The rows below give T cell receptor beta chains drawn from one sample of a study of blood T cells in healthy people across ages. From the 5' RACE reads, TCRdb called clonotypes with MiXCR, one entry per CDR3 protein. The sample gives over 1.5 million distinct CDR3 sequences, roughly 52% of which show up once; approximately 2% is in the top ten. The sample taken for sequencing was blood. The origin of the receptors is a woman aged 35 to 49 in good health. Each CDR3 is given with its conserved first and last residue. A D gene is named only where the DNA matches it firmly. A clone size is listed for some rows: how often the clone was seen (once, few, many), or a class if it is expanded.

.	.	TRBV29-1	TRBJ1-1	TGCAGCGTTGGGGGGAGAGGTTCTGAAGCTTTCTTT	CSVGGRGSEAFF
.	TRBD2	TRBV5-5	TRBJ2-1	TGTGCCAGCAGCTTTCTAGCGGGGGGAAACTCCTACAATGAGCAGTTCTTC	CASSFLAGGNSYNEQFF
.	TRBD1	TRBV6-5	TRBJ1-2	TGTGCCAGCAGTACCCCGGGACAGGGAAGTTCCTATGGCTACACCTTC	CASSTPGQGSSYGYTF
once	.	TRBV20-1	TRBJ2-3	TGCAGTGCGCCGGGGCCTGCGGCAGATACGCAGTATTTT	CSAPGPAADTQYF
.	TRBD1	TRBV18	TRBJ1-4	TGTGCCAGCTCACCAAAGACAGGGGGCGCTCCGAATGAAAAACTGTTTTTT	CASSPKTGGAPNEKLFF
.	.	TRBV27	TRBJ2-1	TGTGCCAGCAGTTTCTCGGGGCTGTGGTTGAACGAGCAGTTCTTC	CASSFSGLWLNEQFF
.	.	TRBV7-2	TRBJ2-5	TGTGCCAGCAGTCGCAATCGGAGGGGTAACCAAGAGACCCAGTACTTC	CASSRNRRGNQETQYF
.	.	TRBV20-1	TRBJ2-7	TGCAGTGCTCAGCGAGGGTTGTCCTACGAGCAGTACTTC	CSAQRGLSYEQYF
.	.	TRBV7-8	TRBJ1-4	TGTGCCAGCAGCTCTAGGAGGGCAATCCTAACTAATGAAAAACTGTTTTTT	CASSSRRAILTNEKLFF
.	TRBD2	TRBV20-1	TRBJ2-3	TGCAGTGCTTATATCCCCCGGTCGGCGGGAGGACCAGATACGCAGTATTTT	CSAYIPRSAGGPDTQYF
few	TRBD1	TRBV25-1	TRBJ2-5	TGTGCCAGCAGTGAACCCGACAGGGCACAAGAGACCCAGTACTTC	CASSEPDRAQETQYF
.	.	TRBV7-2	TRBJ2-7	TGTGCCAGCAGCTTAGGTGGGGAATTCCACGAGCAGTACTTC	CASSLGGEFHEQYF
.	.	TRBV12-3/TRBV12-4	TRBJ2-3	TGTGCCAGCAGTCACCGGGACACAGGCACAGATACGCAGTATTTT	CASSHRDTGTDTQYF
.	TRBD1	TRBV7-8	TRBJ2-3	TGTGCCAGCAGCATAACCGGGACAGGGGGCACAGATACGCAGTATTTT	CASSITGTGGTDTQYF
.	TRBD1	TRBV24-1	TRBJ2-1	TGTGCCACCAGTGATCGGGACAGGGGAACCAATGAGCAGTTCTTC	CATSDRDRGTNEQFF
few	.	TRBV20-1	TRBJ2-5	TGCAGTGCTAGAGAAGAGTACCAAGAGACCCAGTACTTC	CSAREEYQETQYF
.	.	TRBV20-1	TRBJ2-6	TGCAGTGCTCCCGGACAGACCCTACACTCTGGGACCAACGTCCTGACTTTC	CSAPGQTLHSGTNVLTF
few	.	TRBV7-2	TRBJ2-7	TGTGCCAGCAGCTTAACGTGGTACGAGCAGTACTTC	CASSLTWYEQYF
.	.	TRBV27	TRBJ2-1	TGTGCCAGCAGTCCTTCATGGGGGAGCTCCTACAATGAGCAGTTCTTC	CASSPSWGSSYNEQFF
few	.	TRBV20-1	TRBJ2-3	TGCAGTGAGGCGGGGGCAAGCACAGATACGCAGTATTTT	CSEAGASTDTQYF